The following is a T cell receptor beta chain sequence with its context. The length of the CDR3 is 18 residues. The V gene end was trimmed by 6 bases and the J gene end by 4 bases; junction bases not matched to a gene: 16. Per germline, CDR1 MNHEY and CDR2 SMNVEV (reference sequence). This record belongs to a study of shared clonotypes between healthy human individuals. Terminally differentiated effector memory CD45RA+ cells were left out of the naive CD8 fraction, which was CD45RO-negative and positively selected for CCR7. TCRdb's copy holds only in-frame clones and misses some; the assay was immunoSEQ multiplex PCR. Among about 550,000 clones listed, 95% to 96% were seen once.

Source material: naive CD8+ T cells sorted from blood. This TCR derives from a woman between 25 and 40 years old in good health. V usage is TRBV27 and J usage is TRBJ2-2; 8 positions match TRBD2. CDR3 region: CASRTARPGLEITGELFF. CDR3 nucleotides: TGTGCCAGCAGGACGGCCCGTCCGGGACTAGAGATCACCGGGGAGCTGTTTTTT.